This T cell receptor (beta chain) stems from a study of blood T cell repertoires in COVID-19. Across the whole study: COVID-19 samples collected from the United States, Italy and Spain covered acute and convalescent phases.

Source study methods: Amplified reference gene primers provided the basis for estimating nucleated cell counts. Sequencing used immunoSEQ multiplex PCR; TCRdb keeps in-frame clones, though not all of them. That table supplies the V and J calls and clone size; D and trimming were determined from the DNA. The table shows over 100,000 clones, with about 87% occurring only once. Germline V CDR1 and CDR2: KGHDR, SFDVKD. V gave up 0 bases and J gave up 8 bases, with 15 bases separating them. The CDR3 is made up of 15 amino acids. Sequencing used peripheral blood. The TCR originated in a man over 45 with acute or convalescent COVID-19. The rearrangement uses TRBV24-1 and TRBJ1-2; D remains unclear. CDR3 DNA sequence: TGTGCCACCAGTGATTTGCGAAGCGGGCCAGGAGGCTACACCTTC. Translated: CATSDLRSGPGGYTF.